Following are 26 T cell receptor beta chains from one sample sequenced in a study of post-analysis software for immune sequencing data. Findings and limits, study-wide: The study found TRBV5-6, TRBV5-1 and TRBV20-1 among 5 or 6 TRBV segments more frequent in patients than controls.

Unique molecular identifiers tagged the TCR beta cDNA libraries. In TCRdb, the PCR reads were re-called with MiXCR into one record per CDR3 protein. The sample lists roughly 540,000 distinct CDR3 sequences; 34% were seen once. Antigens for these TCRs are unknown. Sequencing used blood. The receptor source for this set is a girl aged 2 to 17 with multiple sclerosis.

V and J are TRBV7-2 and TRBJ1-1; maybe TRBD1 (5 bases). Germline values: CDR1 SGHTA, CDR2 FQGNSA. V was cut by 11 bases and J by 5 bases, with 15 bases left in between. CDR3 length equals 12 residues. The CDR3 DNA follows: TGTGCCGCCGGGGGGTCGGGGACTGAAGCTTTCTTT. Its protein product is CAAGGSGTEAFF. Variable domain in full (rest from reference TRBV7-2 and TRBJ1-1): GAGVSQSPSNKVTEKGKDVELRCDPISGHTALYWYRQSLGQGLEFLIYFQGNSAPDKSGLPSDRFSAERTGGSVSTLTIQRTQQEDSAVYLCAAGGSGTEAFFGQGTRLTVV.

A word on this clonotype: One end of the junction varies from germline; a read error may be responsible. The chain employs TRBV10-3 and TRBJ2-6; D may match TRBD1 or TRBD2 (5 bases each). The CDR3 consists of 15 residues. Germline V CDR1 and CDR2: ENHRY, SYGVKD. The CDR3 coding sequence is TGTGCCATCAGTGAAGGCGGGTCCGGGGCCAACGTCCGGACTTTC. Translation gives CAISEGGSGANVRTF.

The chain joins TRBV12-3 or TRBV12-4 to TRBJ1-1; D is unclear. This CDR3 region has 14 residues. Trimming took off 5 bases at V and 3 bases at J, with 13 bases between the two ends. The CDR3: CASSVTRRHTEAFF. CDR3 DNA: TGTGCCAGCAGTGTGACAAGGAGACACACTGAAGCTTTCTTT.

This clonotype showed up just a few times. The chain is built from TRBV3-1 and TRBJ1-2, with D perhaps TRBD1 (5 bases). The CDR3 is made up of 12 amino acids. The V end was cut by 3 bases, the J end by 8 bases, with 10 bases between. Germline V gives CDR1 LGHDT, CDR2 YNNKEL (reference sequence). The DNA of the CDR3 is TGTGCCAGCAGCCATGACAGTCACGGCTACACCTTC. This translates into CASSHDSHGYTF.

The chain has TRBV20-1 and TRBJ2-3; 8 nucleotides agree with TRBD2. The CDR3 loop spans 15 amino acids. Looked up from germline, CDR1 is DFQATT and CDR2 is SNEGSKA (reference sequence). J gave up 8 bases and V 3 bases, and 13 bases lay outside the gene matches. The CDR3 loop reads CSASPRGLVLGTQYF. CDR3 DNA sequence: TGCAGTGCTAGCCCCCGGGGACTAGTTCTTGGTACGCAGTATTTT.

This clonotype was observed a handful of times. The genes are TRBV7-9 and TRBJ2-3, with a possible D match to TRBD1 (7 bases). Germline V gives CDR1 SEHNR, CDR2 FQNEAQ (reference sequence). The CDR3 length is 18 residues. V lost 5 bases, J lost 4 bases, and 25 bases lay in between. The CDR3 region is CASSLSWGQRTTSDTQYF. CDR3 bases: TGTGCCAGCAGCCTATCCTGGGGACAGCGGACTACTTCAGATACGCAGTATTTT.

V is TRBV20-1 and J is TRBJ1-2; no definite D call. The CDR3 totals 13 residues. The germline CDR1 and CDR2 sequences are DFQATT and SNEGSKA (reference sequence). Trimming shortened V by 3 bases and J by 4 bases, and 12 bases separated the two germline ends. CDR3 loop: CSARSTIAYGYTF. CDR3 nucleotides: TGCAGTGCTAGGTCGACAATTGCCTATGGCTACACCTTC.

This sequence joins TRBV2 and TRBJ2-1, with 11 bases identical to TRBD1. Losses at the gene ends were 5 bases for V and 13 bases for J; bases not matched to a gene: 10. The CDR3 is made up of 14 amino acids. The germline V gene has CDR1 SNHLY and CDR2 FYNNEI. This CDR3 is CASSLDRGLETQFF. As DNA, the CDR3 is TGTGCCAGCAGTCTGGACAGGGGGCTCGAGACCCAGTTCTTC.

CDR3 protein: CASSSTAGLSSYEQYF. CDR3 in DNA: TGTGCCAGCAGCTCAACGGCAGGACTGAGCTCCTACGAGCAGTACTTC. The J gene is TRBJ2-7, the V gene TRBV7-8, with a possible D match to TRBD2 (5 bases). The length of the CDR3 is 16 residues. Trimming shortened V by 4 bases and J by 0 bases, and 16 bases separated the two germline ends. Germline-derived CDR1 and CDR2 are SGHVS and FQNEAQ.

This clonotype was seen only a few times. The chain employs TRBV20-1 and TRBJ2-7; 8 bases fit TRBD2. The end of the DNA fits TRBJ2-5 better, so the J call may be wrong. The CDR3 runs to 14 residues. Germline loops: CDR1 DFQATT, CDR2 SNEGSKA (reference sequence). The CDR3 spells CSARSVERGETQYF. The CDR3 DNA reads as TGCAGCGCTCGTAGTGTTGAGCGGGGGGAGACCCAGTACTTC.

A few counts support this clonotype. The chain recombines TRBV12-3 or TRBV12-4 with TRBJ2-3, with 8 positions matching TRBD2. The CDR3 runs 18 residues. With V trimmed by 4 bases and J by 4 bases, 16 bases remained unmatched. The CDR3 nucleotides are TGTGCCAGCAGTTCCCTAGTAGCGGGGTGGATAAGCGCAGATACGCAGTATTTT. Its protein is CASSSLVAGWISADTQYF.

The chain carries TRBV7-9 and TRBJ2-3; D is uncertain. CDR1 SEHNR and CDR2 FQNEAQ come from the germline V gene (reference sequence). Trimming shortened V by 6 bases and J by 4 bases, and 14 bases separated the two germline ends. The CDR3 runs to 14 residues. CDR3 amino acids: CASRPCPKSDTQYF. The CDR3 nucleotides are TGTGCCAGCAGGCCCTGTCCTAAGTCAGATACGCAGTATTTT.

V gene TRBV20-1 combines with J gene TRBJ2-4; 7 bases agree with TRBD2. In germline, CDR1 is DFQATT, CDR2 SNEGSKA (reference sequence). CDR3 length: 12 residues. V lost 5 bases, J lost 4 bases, and 2 bases stayed unmatched. The CDR3 DNA is TGCAGTGCTTCGGGACTAAAAAACATTCAGTACTTC. Amino acid sequence: CSASGLKNIQYF.

This clonotype was counted only a few times. This rearrangement joins TRBV15 to TRBJ2-7; TRBD1 aligns across 8 bases. V shed 1 base, J shed 2 bases, and the junction held 1 base outside the gene matches. CDR1 is LNHNV and CDR2 is YYDKDF in the germline V gene (reference sequence). CDR3 length equals 14 residues. The CDR3 protein is CATSRAGQAYEQYF. CDR3 DNA sequence: TGTGCCACCAGCAGAGCGGGACAGGCCTACGAGCAGTACTTC.

CDR3 DNA: TGTGCCAGCAGCCCCAAGCGGGGACAGGCCACAGATACGCAGTATTTT. Amino acids: CASSPKRGQATDTQYF. The chain couples TRBV7-8 to TRBJ2-3; possibly TRBD1 for D (8 bases). This CDR3 contains 16 residues. Germline V gene data show CDR1 as SGHVS and CDR2 as FQNEAQ. Deletions cut 5 bases from V and 2 bases from J, with 17 bases between.

This clonotype was counted a few times. The chain uses TRBV7-3 and TRBJ2-3; the D gene is possibly TRBD2 (6 bases). CDR3 size: 16 residues. Germline values: CDR1 SGHTA, CDR2 FQGTGA. Trimming removed 5 bases at V and 5 bases at J, with 20 bases between. The CDR3 here is CASSPNPGLARDTQYF. CDR3 bases: TGTGCCAGCAGCCCGAACCCGGGACTGGCAAGAGATACGCAGTATTTT.

V gene TRBV7-2 combines with J gene TRBJ1-2; TRBD1 matches 10 bases. This CDR3 region has 13 residues. Germline V gene data show CDR1 as SGHTA and CDR2 as FQGNSA. The junction had 2 bases not matched to a gene; V was cut back by 0 bases and J by 10 bases. CDR3 sequence: CASSLAGQGFYTF. Written as DNA, the CDR3 is TGTGCCAGCAGCTTAGCGGGACAGGGGTTCTACACCTTC.

DNA of the CDR3: TGTGCCAGCAGCTTCGGGTCTGGGGGCGTCGGGATCACTGAAGCTTTCTTT. Encoded protein: CASSFGSGGVGITEAFF. The chain employs TRBV5-5 and TRBJ1-1, with a possible D match to TRBD1 (6 bases). V dropped 2 bases and J dropped 4 bases, with 21 bases sitting between them. The germline CDR1 and CDR2 sequences are SGHKS and YYEKEE (reference sequence). CDR3 size: 17 residues. Full variable domain (outside the CDR3, taken from reference TRBV5-5 and TRBJ1-1): DAGVTQSPTHLIKTRGQQVTLRCSPISGHKSVSWYQQVLGQGPQFIFQYYEKEERGRGNFPDRFSARQFPNYSSELNVNALLLGDSALYLCASSFGSGGVGITEAFFGQGTRLTVV.

The chain has TRBV20-1 and TRBJ2-7, with a weak D call TRBD1 (5 bases). CDR3 length: 12 residues. Germline V gene sequence: CDR1 DFQATT, CDR2 SNEGSKA (reference sequence). Trimming removed 3 bases from V and 2 bases from J, with 8 bases in between. In DNA, the CDR3 is TGCAGTGCTAGGGAGACAGCCTACGAGCAGTACTTC. It yields the protein CSARETAYEQYF.

The CDR3 loop is CASSRGSTEAFF. DNA for the CDR3: TGTGCCAGCAGTAGGGGAAGCACTGAAGCTTTCTTT. This sequence joins TRBV27 and TRBJ1-1, with D maybe TRBD1 (5 bases). The germline gives CDR1 MNHEY, CDR2 SMNVEV (reference sequence). Deletions cut 5 bases from V and 4 bases from J, with 8 bases between. The CDR3 extends over 12 amino acids.

The chain links TRBV20-1 to TRBJ2-3; TRBD2 is a possible D gene (6 bases). The CDR3 sequence is 16 residues long. The V and J ends lost 3 bases and 1 base respectively, with 17 bases between them. Germline V gives CDR1 DFQATT, CDR2 SNEGSKA (reference sequence). The CDR3 coding sequence is TGCAGTGCTAGCGGGGGTGCGAATCGAGGCACAGATACGCAGTATTTT. Amino acids: CSASGGANRGTDTQYF.

Only a few counts were recorded for this clonotype. V and J are TRBV29-1 and TRBJ2-5, with D perhaps given as TRBD1 or TRBD2 (6 bases each). This CDR3 has 13 amino acids. Trimming pared 6 bases from V and 5 bases from J, leaving 16 bases between. Germline assignment: CDR1 SQVTM and CDR2 ANQGSEA. In nucleotides, the CDR3 is TGCAGCGTGGTTTGGGGGGCCATGGAGACCCAGTACTTC. Translating it yields CSVVWGAMETQYF.

The chain is built from TRBV7-2 and TRBJ2-5, with no clear D. Trimming took 2 bases from V and 6 from J, leaving 4 bases between them. This CDR3 has 11 amino acids. The germline V gene has CDR1 SGHTA and CDR2 FQGNSA. CDR3 sequence reads: CASSLQKTQYF. The CDR3 DNA follows: TGTGCCAGCAGCTTACAAAAGACCCAGTACTTC.

This clonotype was detected a few times. Relative to the germline gene, one junction end is altered; a read error may explain this. V is TRBV29-1 and J is TRBJ2-3; 9 nucleotides line up with TRBD2. CDR3 size: 15 residues. The germline V gene has CDR1 SQVTM and CDR2 ANQGSEA. The CDR3 here is CSVERSGGRTDAQYF. The CDR3 coding sequence is TGCAGCGTTGAAAGGAGCGGGGGGCGCACAGATGCGCAGTATTTT.

The chain combines TRBV11-1 with TRBJ1-1; D remains ambiguous. Looked up from germline, CDR1 is SGHAT and CDR2 is FQDESV (reference sequence). This CDR3 comprises 15 residues. The germline V and J ends were trimmed by 5 bases and 1 base, with 14 bases remaining between them. This chain's CDR3 is CASSGSPIGNTEAFF. The CDR3 DNA reads as TGTGCCAGCAGCGGATCGCCCATAGGGAACACTGAAGCTTTCTTT.

This rearrangement joins TRBV29-1 to TRBJ2-5; D is possibly TRBD2 (7 bases). V was shortened by 3 bases and J by 0 bases, with 17 bases between the two germline ends. This CDR3 contains 16 residues. The germline gives CDR1 SQVTM, CDR2 ANQGSEA. This CDR3 is CSVEGAGGSYQETQYF. The CDR3 DNA reads as TGCAGCGTTGAGGGGGCCGGGGGGTCGTACCAAGAGACCCAGTACTTC.